This TCR beta chain comes out of a study of patients and donors after allogeneic stem cell transplantation. MiXCR was run by TCRdb on the RT-PCR reads, yielding one entry per CDR3 protein. Of 400,000 to 450,000 distinct CDR3 sequences listed, approximately 16% are singletons. This clonotype was detected ten times or more. The origin of this receptor is a human donor who was either an allogeneic HSCT recipient or a stem cell or donor lymphocyte infusion donor (not recorded which). It is not recorded whose cells these are; they may come from a transplant donor. Specimen: blood, either unsorted or a sorted T cell fraction (not recorded which).

This CDR3 is CASNQRGGGYTIYF. The DNA for the CDR3 is TGTGCCAGCAACCAACGAGGGGGGGGGTACACCATATATTTT. V gene TRBV12-3 or TRBV12-4 combines with J gene TRBJ1-3; a weak D match, TRBD1 (6 bases). The CDR3 sequence is 14 residues long. Trimming pared 7 bases from V and 8 bases from J, leaving 18 bases between.